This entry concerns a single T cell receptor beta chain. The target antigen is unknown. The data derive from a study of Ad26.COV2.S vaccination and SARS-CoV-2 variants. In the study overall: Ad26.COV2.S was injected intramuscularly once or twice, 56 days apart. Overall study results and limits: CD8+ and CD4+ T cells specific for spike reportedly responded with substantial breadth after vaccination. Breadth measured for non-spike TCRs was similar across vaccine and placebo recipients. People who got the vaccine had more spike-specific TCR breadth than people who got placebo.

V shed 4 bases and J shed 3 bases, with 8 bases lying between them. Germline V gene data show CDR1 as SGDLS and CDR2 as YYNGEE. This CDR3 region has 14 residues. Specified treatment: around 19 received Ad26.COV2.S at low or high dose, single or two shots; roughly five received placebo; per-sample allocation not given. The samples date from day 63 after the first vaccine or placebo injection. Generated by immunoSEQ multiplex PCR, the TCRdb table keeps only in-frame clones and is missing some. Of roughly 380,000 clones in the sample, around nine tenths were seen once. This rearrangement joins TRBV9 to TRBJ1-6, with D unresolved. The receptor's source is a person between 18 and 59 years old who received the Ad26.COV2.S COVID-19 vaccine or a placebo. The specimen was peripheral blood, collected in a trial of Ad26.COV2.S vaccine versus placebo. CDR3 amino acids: CASSHTDYNSPLHF. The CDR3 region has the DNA TGTGCCAGCAGCCATACGGACTATAATTCACCCCTCCACTTT.